A single sample is the source of the 6 T cell receptor beta chains below, sequenced in a study of CD8 T cells in ankylosing spondylitis. TCRdb fed the 5' RACE reads into MiXCR, producing one record per CDR3 protein. Of around 130,000 distinct CDR3 sequences in the sample, approximately 15% are singletons; the top ten hold around 3%. Sample: blood, either unsorted or a sorted T cell fraction (not recorded which). These receptors were obtained from a female donor with ankylosing spondylitis or in good health (not recorded which).

Regarding this clonotype: A much larger clone lies one base from this, so it may be a read error. V and J are TRBV6-1 and TRBJ1-2, with a weak D call TRBD1 (5 bases). The CDR3 is made up of 14 amino acids. The ends were cut back, 1 base at V and 6 bases at J, with 12 bases in the middle. Germline-derived CDR1 and CDR2 are MNHNS and SASEGT. The CDR3 region is CASSEGQLSNGYTF. The CDR3 bases are TGTGCCAGCAGTGAAGGACAGCTCTCCAATGGCTACACCTTC.

The J gene is TRBJ2-1, the V gene TRBV20-1; 14 nucleotides line up with TRBD2. CDR1 is DFQATT and CDR2 is SNEGSKA in the germline V gene (reference sequence). Trimming at V came to 0 bases and at J to 15 bases, leaving 7 bases not matched to a gene. The length of the CDR3 is 14 residues. The CDR3 coding sequence is TGCAGTGCTAGAGAGGGACTAGCGGGGGCTAAGGGGTTCTTC. Translation: CSAREGLAGAKGFF.

This clonotype has at least ten counts. The rearrangement links TRBV19 to TRBJ1-6; no clear D gene. This CDR3 comprises 13 residues. CDR1 LNHDA and CDR2 SQIVND come from the germline V gene (reference sequence). V shed 10 bases and J shed 10 bases, with 17 bases lying between them. The CDR3 protein is CATRNDQESPLHF. The CDR3 coding sequence is TGTGCCACCAGGAATGATCAAGAATCACCCCTCCACTTT.

This clonotype was detected a few times. This chain links TRBV7-2 with TRBJ2-3; TRBD1 is a possible D gene (5 bases). The V gene's germline CDR1 is SGHTA and CDR2 FQGNSA. The CDR3 loop spans 14 amino acids. Trimming took 7 bases from V and 3 from J, leaving 14 bases between them. CDR3 nucleotide sequence: TGTGCCAGCAACACCTTGGGGCCGACAGATACGCAGTATTTT. This encodes CASNTLGPTDTQYF.

In this sample, this clonotype turned up many times. V and J are TRBV5-1 and TRBJ2-7; D is unclear. The CDR3 consists of 15 residues. V lost 2 bases to trimming and J lost 3 bases, with 15 bases between them. CDR1 and CDR2 from the germline V gene are SGHRS and YFSETQ. This CDR3 reads CASSLSVGSVYEQYF. CDR3 in DNA: TGCGCCAGCAGCTTATCGGTTGGATCGGTCTACGAGCAGTACTTC.

The chain joins TRBV19 to TRBJ1-1; TRBD1 might be the D (6 bases). Germline assignment: CDR1 LNHDA and CDR2 SQIVND (reference sequence). Trimming took 8 bases from V and 5 from J, leaving 18 bases between them. The CDR3 sequence is 14 residues long. The CDR3 loop is CASLEGGRSTEAFF. For the CDR3, the DNA is TGTGCCAGTTTAGAAGGGGGAAGGAGTACTGAAGCTTTCTTT.